The entry below describes one T cell receptor (beta chain). Its antigen is not known. These data originate in a study of T cell responses to AZD1222 COVID-19 vaccine. The CDR3 runs 17 residues. The V end lost 6 bases, the J end lost 1 base, and 20 bases lay between the germline ends. Germline V gives CDR1 SGHDT, CDR2 YYEEEE. This table comes from immunoSEQ multiplex PCR, and its TCRdb copy is limited to in-frame clones, with some not included. Among fewer than 180,000 clones listed, around nine tenths were seen once. Study-level results: A reported finding is that nearly half of spike-specific TCRs target unmutated variant regions.

The V call is TRBV5-6, the J call TRBJ1-5; D is uncertain. This specimen was peripheral blood, taken 28 days after the second AZD1222 dose. The source is an adult who received the AZD1222 COVID-19 vaccine. CDR3 in amino acids: CASTSFVYSRSNQPQHF. In DNA, the CDR3 is TGTGCCAGCACCTCTTTCGTGTACAGCCGAAGCAATCAGCCCCAGCATTTT.